These 14 T cell receptor beta chains were all obtained from the same sample, sequenced in a study of vaccination effects on CD4 cells after COVID-19. It was after more than nine days of culture that CD4+ T cells were isolated. Their antigen targets remain unknown. Produced via immunoSEQ multiplex PCR; TCRdb's table is partial and in-frame only. This sample has about 48,000 clones, with 65% to 80% found just once. The material sequenced was CD4+ T cells from PBMCs cultured without peptide, taken before COVID-19 vaccination. All receptors come from a human donor who received a COVID-19 vaccine.

The chain couples TRBV4-1 to TRBJ2-3; 7 bases fit TRBD2. Germline CDR1 MGHRA, CDR2 YSYEKL. The CDR3 contains 14 residues. The V segment lost 6 bases and the J segment 4 bases; nucleotides outside the gene matches: 7. CDR3: CASSKSGVSDTQYF. The CDR3 bases are TGCGCCAGCAGTAAAAGCGGGGTCTCAGATACGCAGTATTTT.

The chain combines TRBV28 with TRBJ1-3, with unresolved D. Trimming took 7 bases from V and 4 from J, leaving 5 bases between them. This CDR3 comprises 11 residues. Germline V CDR1 and CDR2: MDHEN, SYDVKM. CDR3 sequence: CASNQGNTIYF. The CDR3 nucleotides are TGTGCCAGCAACCAGGGAAACACCATATATTTT.

This clone was counted once. V and J are TRBV2 and TRBJ2-2, with D perhaps matching TRBD2 (6 bases). Trimming shortened V by 0 bases and J by 4 bases, and 18 bases separated the two germline ends. Germline assignment: CDR1 SNHLY and CDR2 FYNNEI. This CDR3 has 18 amino acids. CDR3 DNA: TGTGCCAGCAGTGAAGCGGCCCTAGCGAACTATTCCACCGGGGAGCTGTTTTTT. This gives the protein CASSEAALANYSTGELFF.

The rearrangement links TRBV5-4 to TRBJ1-3; weak D call: TRBD1 (6 bases). Germline CDR1 is SGHNT and CDR2 is YYREEE (reference sequence). Trimming stripped 1 base from V and 4 bases from J, with 6 bases between. This CDR3 has 13 residues. The CDR3 is CASSLRGGNTIYF. In DNA, the CDR3 is TGTGCCAGCAGCTTGAGGGGGGGAAACACCATATATTTT.

This chain connects TRBV30 to TRBJ1-1; D ambiguous. Germline values: CDR1 GTSNPN, CDR2 SVGIG (reference sequence). This CDR3 contains 15 residues. V lost 2 bases to trimming and J lost 10 bases, with 23 bases between them. The CDR3 protein is CAWSPRPHGLKGAFF. CDR3 DNA: TGTGCCTGGAGTCCTCGACCACACGGGCTGAAGGGAGCTTTCTTT.

The chain combines TRBV6-5 with TRBJ1-2; unclear D gene. The V end was cut by 6 bases, the J end by 8 bases, with 13 bases between. This CDR3 is built from 12 residues. Germline loops: CDR1 MNHEY, CDR2 SVGAGI. CDR3 amino acids: CASRSTAGGYTF. For the CDR3, the DNA is TGTGCCAGCAGGTCGACGGCGGGGGGCTACACCTTC.

The chain links TRBV5-1 to TRBJ1-4; a weak D match, TRBD1 (6 bases). The CDR3 is 15 residues long. Germline loops: CDR1 SGHRS, CDR2 YFSETQ. The germline V and J ends were trimmed by 3 bases and 4 bases, with 13 bases remaining between them. CDR3 nucleotide sequence: TGCGCCAGCAGCTCCCCGACAGGACTTAATGAAAAACTGTTTTTT. Translated, it gives CASSSPTGLNEKLFF.

This chain links TRBV7-2 with TRBJ1-2; TRBD1 agrees at 7 bases. CDR1 and CDR2 from the germline V gene are SGHTA and FQGNSA. V trimming: 5 bases; J trimming: 4 bases; junction bases outside the gene matches: 7. The CDR3 runs to 14 residues. Here the CDR3 DNA reads TGTGCCAGCAGCCCTTCGACAGGGTTCTATGGCTACACCTTC. Amino acids: CASSPSTGFYGYTF.

The chain links TRBV5-4 to TRBJ2-2; the match to TRBD2 covers 7 bases. CDR3 size: 15 residues. Germline lookup yields CDR1 SGHNT and CDR2 YYREEE (reference sequence). The V and J ends lost 4 bases and 6 bases, in that order; junction bases with no gene match: 9. As DNA, the CDR3 is TGTGCCAGCAGCCGGGGAGGGGTTGTCGCCGGGGAGCTGTTTTTT. It translates to CASSRGGVVAGELFF.

CDR3 sequence (DNA): TGTGCCAGCAGCCCACTACACACTGAAGCTTTCTTT. Translating it yields CASSPLHTEAFF. V is TRBV28 and J is TRBJ1-1; D is uncertain. Trimming pared 6 bases from V and 3 bases from J, leaving 8 bases between. From germline, CDR1 is MDHEN and CDR2 SYDVKM. This CDR3 region has 12 residues.

This clone was seen just once. The chain recombines TRBV5-4 with TRBJ2-3; 10 bases agree with TRBD2. With V trimmed by 3 bases and J by 6 bases, 13 bases remained unmatched. This CDR3 contains 17 residues. The germline gives CDR1 SGHNT, CDR2 YYREEE (reference sequence). Here the CDR3 reads CASSSRISGRRVDTQYF. CDR3 nucleotide sequence: TGTGCCAGCAGCTCCCGCATTAGCGGGAGGAGGGTGGATACGCAGTATTTT. Based on the CDR3 plus reference TRBV5-4 and TRBJ2-3, the full variable domain is ETGVTQSPTHLIKTRGQQVTLRCSSQSGHNTVSWYQQALGQGPQFIFQYYREEENGRGNFPPRFSGLQFPNYSSELNVNALELDDSALYLCASSSRISGRRVDTQYFGPGTRLTVL.

The gene calls are TRBV29-1 and TRBJ1-1; D ambiguous. There are 12 residues in the CDR3. The ends were cut back, 4 bases at V and 3 bases at J, with 9 bases in the middle. CDR1 is SQVTM, CDR2 ANQGSEA, per germline. CDR3 nucleotide sequence: TGCAGCGTTGCCGTCAGCTACACTGAAGCTTTCTTT. Protein sequence: CSVAVSYTEAFF.

This sequence joins TRBV30 and TRBJ1-4; TRBD1 might be the D (6 bases). V gave up 5 bases and J gave up 5 bases, with 9 bases separating them. This CDR3 has 12 residues. Germline values: CDR1 GTSNPN, CDR2 SVGIG (reference sequence). CDR3 sequence (DNA): TGTGCCTGGGGACAGCAGAATGAAAAACTGTTTTTT. Translation: CAWGQQNEKLFF.

This clone was counted only a few times. The V call is TRBV15, the J call TRBJ1-3, with D maybe TRBD1 (5 bases). Trimming took off 0 bases at V and 0 bases at J, with 18 bases between the two ends. CDR1 and CDR2 (germline): LNHNV, YYDKDF (reference sequence). The CDR3 has 19 residues. The chain's CDR3 is CATSRDRVAGTHSGNTIYF. In nucleotides, the CDR3 is TGTGCCACCAGCAGAGATCGTGTCGCAGGGACCCACTCTGGAAACACCATATATTTT. Variable domain in full (rest from reference TRBV15 and TRBJ1-3): DAMVIQNPRYQVTQFGKPVTLSCSQTLNHNVMYWYQQKSSQAPKLLFHYYDKDFNNEADTPDNFQSRRPNTSFCFLDIRSPGLGDTAMYLCATSRDRVAGTHSGNTIYFGEGSWLTVV.